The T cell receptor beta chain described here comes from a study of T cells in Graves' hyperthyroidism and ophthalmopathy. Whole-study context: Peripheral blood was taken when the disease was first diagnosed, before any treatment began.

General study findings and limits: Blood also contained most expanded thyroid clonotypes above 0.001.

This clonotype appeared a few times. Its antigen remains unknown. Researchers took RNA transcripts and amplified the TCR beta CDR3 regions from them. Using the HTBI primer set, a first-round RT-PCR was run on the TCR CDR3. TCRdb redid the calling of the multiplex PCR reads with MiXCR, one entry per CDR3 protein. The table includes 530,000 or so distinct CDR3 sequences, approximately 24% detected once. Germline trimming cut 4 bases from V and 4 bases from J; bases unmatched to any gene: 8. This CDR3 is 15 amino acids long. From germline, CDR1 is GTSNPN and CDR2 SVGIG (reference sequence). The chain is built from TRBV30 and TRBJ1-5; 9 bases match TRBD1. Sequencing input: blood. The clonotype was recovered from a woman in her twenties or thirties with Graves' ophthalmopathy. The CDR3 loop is CAWTPPDRGNQPQHF. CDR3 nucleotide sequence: TGTGCCTGGACCCCCCCGGACAGGGGTAATCAGCCCCAGCATTTT.